These T cell receptor beta chains were read from a single sample in a study of CD8 T cells in ankylosing spondylitis. TCRdb reprocessed the 5' RACE reads via MiXCR and lists one record per CDR3 protein. The table includes around 130,000 distinct CDR3 sequences, roughly a sixth detected once. Sequencing input: blood, either unsorted or a sorted T cell fraction (not recorded which). These receptor sequences come from a male donor with ankylosing spondylitis. The CDR3 runs from the conserved cysteine through the conserved F or W. Fields, in order: clone size, V gene, D gene, J gene, CDR3 DNA, CDR3 protein. The D gene is left open where the match is weak. Size is omitted from some rows. Given values are once, few, many or a class for expanded clones.

abundance: -
v_gene: TRBV15
d_gene: -
j_gene: TRBJ2-7
CDR3nt: TGTGCCACCAGCAGAGATCCTTACGAGCAGTACTTC
CDR3aa: CATSRDPYEQYF

abundance: -
v_gene: TRBV7-2
d_gene: TRBD2
j_gene: TRBJ2-1
CDR3nt: TGTGCCAGCAGCTTATCGCGGACTAGCGTCTACAATGAGCAGTTCTTC
CDR3aa: CASSLSRTSVYNEQFF

abundance: -
v_gene: TRBV27
d_gene: TRBD2
j_gene: TRBJ2-3
CDR3nt: TGTGCCAGCAGTCGGAGAATCAGCGGGAGGCCGGGAGATACGCAGTATTTT
CDR3aa: CASSRRISGRPGDTQYF

abundance: few
v_gene: TRBV4-1
d_gene: -
j_gene: TRBJ1-1
CDR3nt: TGCGCCAGCAGCTGGGGGGGCGGGAACACTGAAGCTTTCTTT
CDR3aa: CASSWGGGNTEAFF

abundance: -
v_gene: TRBV27
d_gene: TRBD2
j_gene: TRBJ2-2
CDR3nt: TGTGCCAGCAGTTCCCCGACTAGCGGCATCACCGGGGAGCTGTTTTTT
CDR3aa: CASSSPTSGITGELFF

abundance: few
v_gene: TRBV12-3/TRBV12-4
d_gene: -
j_gene: TRBJ2-3
CDR3nt: TGTGCCAGCACCCCCGGGTGGGCCGCAGATACGCAGTATTTT
CDR3aa: CASTPGWAADTQYF

abundance: -
v_gene: TRBV4-1
d_gene: -
j_gene: TRBJ2-2
CDR3nt: TGCGCCAGCATTTCGGACACCGGGGAGCTGTTTTTT
CDR3aa: CASISDTGELFF

abundance: -
v_gene: TRBV27
d_gene: TRBD2
j_gene: TRBJ2-1
CDR3nt: TGTGCCAGCAGTTTAGGGACTAGCGGGGAAACGGTGCAGTTCTTC
CDR3aa: CASSLGTSGETVQFF

abundance: -
v_gene: TRBV18
d_gene: TRBD1
j_gene: TRBJ2-3
CDR3nt: TGTGCCAGCTCACCAGCCCGGGACAGGGGGCGCCCAGATACGCAGTATTTT
CDR3aa: CASSPARDRGRPDTQYF

abundance: -
v_gene: TRBV4-2
d_gene: TRBD2
j_gene: TRBJ2-1
CDR3nt: TGTGCCAGCAGCCAGGGGACTAGCTCCCTCAACAATGAGCAGTTCTTC
CDR3aa: CASSQGTSSLNNEQFF

abundance: few
v_gene: TRBV6-1
d_gene: TRBD1
j_gene: TRBJ2-1
CDR3nt: TGTGCCAGCAGCCGAGGGACAGGGGTTGCCAATGAGCAGTTCTTC
CDR3aa: CASSRGTGVANEQFF

abundance: -
v_gene: TRBV5-8
d_gene: -
j_gene: TRBJ1-5
CDR3nt: TGTGCCAGCAGCTCAAAGGACAGAAGCAATCAGCCCCAGCATTTT
CDR3aa: CASSSKDRSNQPQHF

abundance: -
v_gene: TRBV7-9
d_gene: -
j_gene: TRBJ2-7
CDR3nt: TGTGCCAGCAGCTTTATCTCAGGATACTACGAGCAGTACTTC
CDR3aa: CASSFISGYYEQYF